Following are 7 T cell receptor beta chains from one sample sequenced in a study of blood T cell repertoires in COVID-19. TCRdb's copy holds only in-frame clones and misses some; the assay was immunoSEQ multiplex PCR. The top ten hold about 1.4% of the sample, which has about 410,000 clones, 89% seen once. Sequenced material: peripheral blood. The source of these receptors is a woman in her thirties or forties with COVID-19, enrolled during active disease.

The chain recombines TRBV6-5 with TRBJ1-2; 7 bases are shared with TRBD1. V shed 2 bases and J 8 bases; nucleotides not matched to a gene: 11. The CDR3 is 15 residues long. Per germline, CDR1 MNHEY and CDR2 SVGAGI. The CDR3 nucleotides are TGTGCCAGCAGTTACAGGGTAGGGGGCGCAGAGGGCTACACCTTC. This codes for CASSYRVGGAEGYTF.

V is TRBV27 and J is TRBJ1-2; D remains unclear. CDR1 is MNHEY, CDR2 SMNVEV, per germline (reference sequence). The V end lost 5 bases, the J end lost 4 bases, and 17 bases lay between the germline ends. CDR3 length: 15 residues. Written as DNA, the CDR3 is TGTGCCAGCAGTCCTAGAGCCTCAGATTTCTATGGCTACACCTTC. The encoded protein is CASSPRASDFYGYTF.

The chain is built from TRBV6-4 and TRBJ1-6; a weak D match, TRBD1 (5 bases). The germline V gene encodes CDR1 MRHNA and CDR2 SNTAGT. V shed 3 bases and J shed 7 bases, with 7 bases lying between them. This CDR3 is 13 amino acids long. CDR3 residues: CASSESGNSPLHF. CDR3 DNA: TGTGCCAGCAGTGAGTCAGGGAATTCACCCCTCCACTTT.

This chain uses TRBV7-2 with TRBJ2-2; D is uncertain. Germline lookup yields CDR1 SGHTA and CDR2 FQGNSA. V dropped 0 bases and J dropped 0 bases, with 11 bases sitting between them. CDR3 length: 17 residues. The CDR3 spells CASSLALRIANTGELFF. CDR3 DNA sequence: TGTGCCAGCAGCTTAGCCCTCAGGATCGCGAACACCGGGGAGCTGTTTTTT. The full variable domain, with the rest looked up from reference TRBV7-2 and TRBJ2-2, is GAGVSQSPSNKVTEKGKDVELRCDPISGHTALYWYRQSLGQGLEFLIYFQGNSAPDKSGLPSDRFSAERTGGSVSTLTIQRTQQEDSAVYLCASSLALRIANTGELFFGEGSRLTVL.

V and J are TRBV7-3 and TRBJ1-1, with D uncertain. V lost 5 bases and J 0 bases, leaving 7 bases between the germline ends. In germline, CDR1 is SGHTA, CDR2 FQGTGA. The CDR3 is 13 residues long. The CDR3 bases are TGTGCCAGCAGCCCATTCATGAACACTGAAGCTTTCTTT. Translated: CASSPFMNTEAFF.

V is TRBV19 and J is TRBJ1-4, with a tentative D call TRBD1 (5 bases). Germline values: CDR1 LNHDA, CDR2 SQIVND (reference sequence). V dropped 3 bases and J dropped 3 bases, with 11 bases sitting between them. The CDR3 contains 15 residues. The CDR3 bases are TGTGCCAGTAGTATCGGTACGGGGGCTAATGAAAAACTGTTTTTT. It yields the protein CASSIGTGANEKLFF.

This chain uses TRBV28 with TRBJ1-2; TRBD1 might be the D (5 bases). V dropped 8 bases and J dropped 4 bases, with 17 bases sitting between them. Germline loops: CDR1 MDHEN, CDR2 SYDVKM. The CDR3 length is 14 residues. CDR3 in amino acids: CASSVSPGLYGYTF. The DNA for the CDR3 is TGTGCCAGCTCAGTTTCCCCGGGACTCTATGGCTACACCTTC.